Sequencing of this T cell receptor beta chain was carried out in a study of CD8+ T cells in alopecia areata. General observations from the study: Under tofacitinib, fewer expanded CD8+ clones appeared among the top 100 scalp clones. Researchers report lesional scalp, most notably alopecia totalis/universalis, outstripped normal scalp in clonality. Only a single nonresponder existed, so baseline CD8+ expansion links stay unclear. Tissue-resident alphabeta T cells belonging to normal skin likewise get sequenced within scalp specimens.

Regarding this clone: What it recognizes is unknown.

Following extraction, RNA underwent reverse transcription to cDNA, which served as the sequencing template. Measured with immunoSEQ multiplex PCR; TCRdb has only the in-frame clones, and not every one. The sample yields about 180,000 clones, about 48% seen once. Noted treatment: oral pan-JAK inhibitor, 5-10 mg twice daily. This CDR3 region has 16 residues. V was shortened by 4 bases and J by 1 base, with 17 bases between the two germline ends. CDR1 SGDLS and CDR2 YYNGEE come from the germline V gene. The input for sequencing was CD8+ T cells sorted from blood, taken at week 24, from a patient treated with tofacitinib. This receptor was identified in a human donor with alopecia areata. The chain joins TRBV9 to TRBJ1-1; tentative D call: TRBD1 (5 bases). The CDR3 sequence is CASSPRDLGTNTEAFF. Here the CDR3 DNA reads TGTGCCAGCAGCCCTCGAGACCTCGGGACGAACACTGAAGCTTTCTTT.